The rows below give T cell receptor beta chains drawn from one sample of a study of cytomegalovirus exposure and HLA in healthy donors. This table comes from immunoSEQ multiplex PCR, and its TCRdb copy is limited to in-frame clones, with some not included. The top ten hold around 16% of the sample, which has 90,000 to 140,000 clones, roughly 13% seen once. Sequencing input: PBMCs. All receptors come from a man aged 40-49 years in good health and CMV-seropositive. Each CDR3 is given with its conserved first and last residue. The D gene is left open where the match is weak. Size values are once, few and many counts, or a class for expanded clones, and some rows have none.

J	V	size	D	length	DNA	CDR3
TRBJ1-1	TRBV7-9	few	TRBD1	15	TGTGCCAGCAGCTTAGAGGGACAGGGGAACACTGAAGCTTTCTTT	CASSLEGQGNTEAFF
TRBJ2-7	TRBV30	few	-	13	TGTGCCTGGAGTGTAACTAGTAGGTACGAGCAGTACTTC	CAWSVTSRYEQYF
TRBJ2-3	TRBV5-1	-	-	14	TGCGCCAGCAGCTTAGGAACAGGGACAGATACGCAGTATTTT	CASSLGTGTDTQYF
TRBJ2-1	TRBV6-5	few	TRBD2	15	TGTGCCAGCAGTTTAGTAGCGGGAGTTGCGGATGAGCAGTTCTTC	CASSLVAGVADEQFF
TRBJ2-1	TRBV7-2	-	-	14	TGTGCCAGCAGCTCATTTAGGACTACCAATGAGCAGTTCTTC	CASSSFRTTNEQFF
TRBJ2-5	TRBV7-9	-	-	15	TGTGCCAGCAGCTTAGGGACAGCGTACCAAGAGACCCAGTACTTC	CASSLGTAYQETQYF
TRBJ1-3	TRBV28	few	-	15	TGTGCCAGCATCCCGACTGCCCGCTCTGGAAACACCATATATTTT	CASIPTARSGNTIYF
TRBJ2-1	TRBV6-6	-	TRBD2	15	TGTGCCAGCAGTTCACCGGGACTACCCGACAATGAGCAGTTCTTC	CASSSPGLPDNEQFF
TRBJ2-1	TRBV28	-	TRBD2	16	TGTGCCAGCAGTCCTCTAGCGGGGCGGACCAACAATGAGCAGTTCTTC	CASSPLAGRTNNEQFF
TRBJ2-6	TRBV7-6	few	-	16	TGTGCCAGCAGCCTAGACAGATACTCTGGGGCCAACGTCCTGACTTTC	CASSLDRYSGANVLTF
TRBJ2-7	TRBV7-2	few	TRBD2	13	TGTGCCAGCACCCTGGGAGGGATCTACGAGCAGTACTTC	CASTLGGIYEQYF
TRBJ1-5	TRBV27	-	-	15	TGTGCCAGCACCCCCGGGGGTATCGGCAATCAGCCCCAGCATTTT	CASTPGGIGNQPQHF
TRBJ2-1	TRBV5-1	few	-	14	TGCGCCAGCAGCTTCCTGGAGGGGTACAATGAGCAGTTCTTC	CASSFLEGYNEQFF
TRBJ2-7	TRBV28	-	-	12	TGTGCCAGCAGTTTAGCAGGATCCGAGCAGTACTTC	CASSLAGSEQYF
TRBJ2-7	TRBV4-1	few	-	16	TGCGCCAGCAGCCCTTCGCGGGGCGTCGAGTCCTACGAGCAGTACTTC	CASSPSRGVESYEQYF
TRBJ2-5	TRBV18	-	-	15	TGTGCCAGCTCACCACCGAATAGGGAGGAAGAGACCCAGTACTTC	CASSPPNREEETQYF
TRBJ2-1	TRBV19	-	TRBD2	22	TGTGCCAGTAGTATGAGCCGAGCCCCAGCGGGAGGAACTAGATCCACCTACAATGAGCAGTTCTTC	CASSMSRAPAGGTRSTYNEQFF
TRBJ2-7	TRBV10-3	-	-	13	TGTGCCATCAGTGATTGGGACAAAAACGAGCAGTACTTC	CAISDWDKNEQYF
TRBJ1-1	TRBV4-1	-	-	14	TGCGCCAGCAGCCAAGTTAGAGGGCGAGGTGAAGCTTTCTTT	CASSQVRGRGEAFF
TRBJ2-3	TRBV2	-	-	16	TGTGCCAGCAGTGACCGCCTGGCTAGCGGCACAGATACGCAGTATTTT	CASSDRLASGTDTQYF
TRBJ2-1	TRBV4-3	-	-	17	TGCGCCAGCAGCCAAAACGTGCAGCGCAATTCCTACAATGAGCAGTTCTTC	CASSQNVQRNSYNEQFF
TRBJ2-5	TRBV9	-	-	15	TGTGCCAGCAGCGTAGGGTCGGGAGTTGGCGAGACCCAGTACTTC	CASSVGSGVGETQYF
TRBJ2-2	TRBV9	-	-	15	TGTGCCAGCAGTAGGGACACCGCGAACACCGGGGAGCTGTTTTTT	CASSRDTANTGELFF
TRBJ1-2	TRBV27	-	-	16	TGTGCCAGCAGGGATCTAAAAGGCCTTAGGGAGTATGGCTACACCTTC	CASRDLKGLREYGYTF
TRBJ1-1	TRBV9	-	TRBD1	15	TGTGCCAGCAGCGTAGGAACAGGGGGAGAGACTGAAGCTTTCTTT	CASSVGTGGETEAFF
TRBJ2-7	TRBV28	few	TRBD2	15	TGTGCCAGCAGTGGACCCGGGACTAGGGCCTACGAGCAGTACTTC	CASSGPGTRAYEQYF
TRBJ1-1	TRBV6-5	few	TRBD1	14	TGTGCCAGCAGTGGGGACAGCTTGAACACTGAAGCTTTCTTT	CASSGDSLNTEAFF